Detailed here is one T cell receptor (beta chain). This clonotype was detected ten times or more. The antigen it recognizes is unknown. The record has no base qualities; no much larger clone is one base away. Systemically healthy Caucasian individuals from Russia, 39 in total and aged about 6 to 100 years, were included as donors. Roughly 10 milliliters of peripheral blood were drawn from each donor into EDTA-treated Vacutainer tubes. Ficoll-Paque density-gradient centrifugation was used to isolate PBMCs, with at least 6.5 million per sample. Total RNA was extracted from PBMCs with Trizol reagent, with at least 6 micrograms obtained per sample. Naive CD45RAhigh/CD27high T cell percentages were measured by flow cytometry on a PBMC aliquot from every donor. The library relied on 5' RACE. Instrument on record: Illumina HiSeq 2500. The second PCR ran for roughly 7 to 11 cycles and used a J-beta primer mix along with a sample-barcoded 5' primer. A template-switch 5' adaptor carrying 12 random nucleotides introduced a unique molecular identifier onto each TCR beta cDNA molecule. At least 2.5 million CDR3-containing paired-end reads were obtained from each sample. First-strand cDNA synthesis was performed from all RNA using the Mint cDNA synthesis kit, with priming by a TRBC-specific oligonucleotide. After uracil-DNA glycosylase treatment, a first 18-cycle PCR used universal primers M1SS and BC2_uni_R on all cDNA. In the source study's methods: For normalization, 1 million high-quality reads were randomly selected from each sample, with every read carrying a distinct molecular identifier. Reads with shared molecular identifiers were discarded instead of being binned into consensus sequences. MiTCR, run with a Q25 quality threshold and the strictest error-elimination algorithm, handled CDR3 identification, clonotype clustering and error correction. Lower-bound total TCR beta diversity was estimated with a nonparametric unseen species model using Euler transformation. TCRdb redid the processing of the public reads, applying fastp at Q25 and MiXCR, and retained in-frame beta chains. Each CDR3 protein gets just one entry, which takes the most common genes and DNA from the rows behind it. The V and J calls, along with clone size, are taken from TCRdb and not from the paper's own processing. In all, the sample holds about 1.8 million distinct CDR3 sequences, and around 48% of those were seen once. Around 2.1% of the sample lies in the top ten.

The data derive from a study of blood T cells in healthy people across ages (dated by TCRdb to about 2015). Notes on the research overall: In model experiments, roughly one uniquely barcoded TCR beta cDNA molecule per two T cells was captured by template switching. The donors were split into four age groups: young (average around 15 years), middle-aged (around 37), aged (roughly 60) and long-lived (roughly 77). For two donors (one aged 18 to 30 and one aged 80 or older), the study analyzed two additional independent replicas of 1 million unique cDNA reads from the same blood draw. To avoid experimental bias, donors of different ages were distributed randomly across sequencing lanes. Using deep sequencing normalized with unique cDNA molecular identifiers, the study measured how TCR beta repertoire diversity changes with age.

V is shortened by 6 bases, J by 0 bases, and the region joining them spans 9 bases. Taken from the germline V gene, the CDR1 and CDR2 loops are SQVTM and ANQGSEA. Including the terminal cysteine and phenylalanine, the CDR3 comprises 12 residues. The only DNA kept is the CDR3, 36 bases in frame from the first base. Overall study results and their limits: Bulk unsorted PBMC profiling prevented conclusive comparison of naive and antigen-experienced compartments. Compared with the aged group, the long-lived group had more naive CD4+ T cells, fewer expanded clones and increased TCR diversity, a pattern suggesting age selection. The percentage of naive T cells measured by flow cytometry correlated strongly with observed TCR beta diversity. Donor CMV infection status was unknown, potentially confounding age-related changes in expanded clonotypes. As age increased, observed TCR beta diversity per million T cells dropped in a roughly linear way, and a significant reduction was already evident by age about 40. Total diversity estimates from one million sequenced T cells were considered lower bounds and underestimates.

The sample was blood. The V and J segments used are TRBV29-1 and TRBJ2-7; the D gene cannot be resolved reliably. The receptor's source is a woman aged 40-49 years in good health. The DNA sequence is as follows: TGCAGCGTAAAGAGGAGCTCCTACGAGCAGTACTTC. Translation gives CSVKRSSYEQYF.